The 20 T cell receptor beta chains listed next were all sequenced from one sample in a study of regulatory T cells in long-lasting Graves disease. With iRepertoire HTBI primers and Arm-PCR of CDR3 regions, TCR beta libraries were built. TCRdb re-derived calls from the multiplex PCR reads in MiXCR, one entry per CDR3 protein. The sample records around 400,000 distinct CDR3 sequences, around a sixth being singletons. Noted time point: newly diagnosed GD, antithyroid drugs for less than 3 months. RNA extracted from PBMCs served as the sequencing template. Specimen: peripheral blood mononuclear cells (PBMCs), collected at new diagnosis, from a patient treated with antithyroid drugs. The receptors originated from a female donor with Graves disease.

This clonotype was observed many times. V and J are TRBV3-1 and TRBJ2-1, with D unclear. Trimming pared 2 bases from V and 8 bases from J, leaving 10 bases between. CDR1 is LGHDT, CDR2 YNNKEL, per germline (reference sequence). This CDR3 has 13 residues. In DNA form, the CDR3 reads TGTGCCAGCAGCCAACGCGACCCCGATGAGCAGTTCTTC. It yields the protein CASSQRDPDEQFF.

This clonotype has only a few counts. The chain recombines TRBV7-2 with TRBJ2-7; possibly TRBD2 for D (6 bases). The CDR3 is 19 residues long. Between the trimmed V and J ends, which lost 0 bases and 1 base, there was a span of 22 bases. Germline CDR1 SGHTA, CDR2 FQGNSA. CDR3 coding DNA: TGTGCCAGCAGCTTAGCCTCGGGACTGGCCCTACGAGGGTCCTACGAGCAGTACTTC. Amino acids: CASSLASGLALRGSYEQYF.

This clonotype was seen ten or more times. In DNA form, the CDR3 reads TGTGCCATCAGTGAAGTAGGCGGGTGGAATGGCTACACCTTC. This codes for CAISEVGGWNGYTF. The chain is built from TRBV10-3 and TRBJ1-2; D gene ambiguous. V was pared by 3 bases and J by 6 bases, with 14 bases between. Germline lookup yields CDR1 ENHRY and CDR2 SYGVKD. The CDR3 has 14 amino acids.

The sample holds many counts of this clonotype. J is TRBJ1-5 and V is TRBV2, with D uncertain. CDR1 is SNHLY and CDR2 is FYNNEI in the germline V gene. The CDR3 is made up of 12 amino acids. The V end was cut by 3 bases, the J end by 10 bases, with 10 bases between. The CDR3 DNA follows: TGTGCCAGCAGTGACAGCCCAGGCCCCCAGCATTTT. This sequence encodes CASSDSPGPQHF. The complete variable domain, with remaining parts taken from reference TRBV2 and TRBJ1-5, reads EPEVTQTPSHQVTQMGQEVILRCVPISNHLYFYWYRQILGQKVEFLVSFYNNEISEKSEIFDDQFSVERPDGSNFTLKIRSTKLEDSAMYFCASSDSPGPQHFGDGTRLSIL.

This clonotype was recorded many times. This chain uses TRBV11-2 with TRBJ2-2; TRBD2 matches at 12 bases. The CDR3 is 21 amino acids. Germline CDR1 and CDR2: SGHAT and FQNNGV. Germline trimming cut 0 bases from V and 6 bases from J; bases unmatched to any gene: 17. The CDR3 bases are TGTGCCAGCAGCTTAGATACCCTTGGAGCCGGACTAGCGGGAAGCTCCGGGGAGCTGTTTTTT. This translates into CASSLDTLGAGLAGSSGELFF.

This clonotype appeared many times. The chain joins TRBV7-9 to TRBJ2-3; the D gene is possibly TRBD1 (5 bases). In germline, CDR1 is SEHNR, CDR2 FQNEAQ (reference sequence). The CDR3 totals 16 residues. Deletions cut 5 bases from V and 0 bases from J, with 15 bases between. The CDR3: CASSIRAPTSTDTQYF. The CDR3 region has the DNA TGTGCCAGCAGCATCAGGGCCCCCACTAGCACAGATACGCAGTATTTT.

In the case of this clonotype: With a much larger clone just one base away, this may be a read error. This chain links TRBV13 with TRBJ2-7, with TRBD2 matching 8 bases. The CDR3 consists of 15 residues. The germline gives CDR1 PRHDT, CDR2 FYEKMQ (reference sequence). The CDR3 spells CASSLGGAGGRERYF. In nucleotides, the CDR3 is TGTGCCAGCAGCCTCGGGGGGGCGGGAGGTCGAGAGCGGTACTTC.

As regards this clonotype: This may arise from a read error, as a much more abundant clone is one base away. This chain links TRBV7-9 with TRBJ2-5; D uncertain. The CDR3 spans 14 residues. In germline, CDR1 is SEHNR, CDR2 FQNEAQ (reference sequence). V lost 2 bases and J lost 2, with 9 bases in between. The CDR3, as DNA: TGTGCCAGCAGCTTAAGAAACTTACAAGAGACCCAGTACTTC. It yields the protein CASSLRNLQETQYF.

This clonotype was counted many times. This chain uses TRBV12-3 or TRBV12-4 with TRBJ2-7; D is unclear. This CDR3 region has 11 residues. V dropped 1 base and J dropped 5 bases, with 3 bases sitting between them. CDR3 coding DNA: TGTGCCAGCAGTTTAGACCACGAGCAGTACTTC. This codes for CASSLDHEQYF.

This clonotype was recorded many times. The chain employs TRBV6-1 and TRBJ2-4; perhaps TRBD1 as D (5 bases). Trimming stripped 6 bases from V and 6 bases from J, with 9 bases between. CDR1 MNHNS and CDR2 SASEGT come from the germline V gene. CDR3 length: 12 residues. CDR3 sequence reads: CASSVRANIQYF. CDR3 DNA: TGTGCCAGCAGCGTCAGGGCAAACATTCAGTACTTC.

Ten or more counts support this clonotype. The CDR3 nucleotides are TGCAGCGTTGAGGGAAGCAGGGGGAAGAACACTGAAGCTTTCTTT. Translation: CSVEGSRGKNTEAFF. V is TRBV29-1 and J is TRBJ1-1, with TRBD1 matching over 7 bases. The length of the CDR3 is 15 residues. CDR1 and CDR2 (germline): SQVTM, ANQGSEA. V shed 3 bases, J shed 1 base, and the junction held 8 bases outside the gene matches.

This rearrangement joins TRBV6-2 or TRBV6-3 to TRBJ2-3; 10 nucleotides line up with TRBD2. The V and J ends lost 6 bases and 2 bases, in that order; junction bases with no gene match: 2. Germline CDR1 reads MNHEY; CDR2 reads SVGEGT. The CDR3 extends over 14 amino acids. The CDR3 is CASSGLAATDTQYF. CDR3 in DNA: TGTGCCAGCAGCGGACTAGCGGCCACAGATACGCAGTATTTT.

To note about this clonotype: A far larger clone is one base from this, pointing to a likely read error. V gene TRBV7-9 combines with J gene TRBJ1-2; TRBD1 is a possible D gene (6 bases). V dropped 5 bases and J dropped 5 bases, with 12 bases sitting between them. This CDR3 has 13 residues. The germline V gene encodes CDR1 SEHNR and CDR2 FQNEAQ (reference sequence). The CDR3 DNA follows: TGTGCCAGCAGCGCCGGGACACCTTATGGCTACACCTTC. Translated, it gives CASSAGTPYGYTF.

This clonotype occurred many times. V usage is TRBV7-2 and J usage is TRBJ2-3; D is ambiguous. V was cut by 4 bases and J by 2 bases, with 10 bases left in between. This CDR3 spans 14 amino acids. Looked up from germline, CDR1 is SGHTA and CDR2 is FQGNSA. DNA of the CDR3: TGTGCCAGCAGCTCCCGGCCCTACACAGATACGCAGTATTTT. Its protein is CASSSRPYTDTQYF.

This clonotype turned up a few times. The chain links TRBV28 to TRBJ2-1; the match to TRBD1 covers 7 bases. Germline V CDR1 and CDR2: MDHEN, SYDVKM. With V trimmed by 7 bases and J by 7 bases, 7 bases remained unmatched. This CDR3 is built from 13 residues. The CDR3, as DNA: TGTGCCAGCACCTCCGAACAGGGGAATGAGCAGTTCTTC. This codes for CASTSEQGNEQFF. Filled out from reference TRBV28 and TRBJ2-1, the complete variable domain reads DVKVTQSSRYLVKRTGEKVFLECVQDMDHENMFWYRQDPGLGLRLIYFSYDVKMKEKGDIPEGYSVSREKKERFSLILESASTNQTSMYLCASTSEQGNEQFFGPGTRLTVL.

The chain is built from TRBV18 and TRBJ1-2; 9 nucleotides agree with TRBD1. The length of the CDR3 is 16 residues. Germline CDR1 and CDR2: KGHSH and LQKENI. V dropped 3 bases and J dropped 0; count of bases not matched to a gene: 5. CDR3 amino acids: CASSPFGQGSNYGYTF. The CDR3 DNA reads as TGTGCCAGCTCACCCTTCGGACAGGGGTCTAACTATGGCTACACCTTC.

Ten or more counts support this clonotype. This chain uses TRBV7-2 with TRBJ2-7, with TRBD1 matching over 7 bases. The V and J ends lost 4 bases and 4 bases, in that order; junction bases with no gene match: 16. The CDR3 runs to 17 residues. Germline V gene data show CDR1 as SGHTA and CDR2 as FQGNSA. The CDR3, as DNA: TGTGCCAGCAGCTCGAACTACCTTATACAGGGGACGTACGAGCAGTACTTC. Translating it yields CASSSNYLIQGTYEQYF.

This clonotype has at least ten counts. The rearrangement links TRBV12-3 or TRBV12-4 to TRBJ1-2, with 9 bases fitting TRBD1. The V gene end was trimmed by 4 bases and the J gene end by 4 bases; junction bases not matched to a gene: 4. The length of the CDR3 is 14 residues. CDR3 region: CASSSWTGVYGYTF. DNA for the CDR3: TGTGCCAGCAGTTCTTGGACAGGGGTCTATGGCTACACCTTC.

This clonotype was seen repeatedly, ten times or more. Here the CDR3 reads CASSYAPGQGPSSYNSPLHF. In DNA, the CDR3 is TGTGCCAGCAGTTACGCCCCGGGACAGGGACCGAGCTCCTATAATTCACCCCTCCACTTT. The chain employs TRBV6-5 and TRBJ1-6; 9 nucleotides align to TRBD1. This CDR3 comprises 20 residues. V lost 2 bases, J lost 0 bases, and 11 bases stayed unmatched. The germline V gene encodes CDR1 MNHEY and CDR2 SVGAGI.

This chain joins TRBV14 and TRBJ1-1, with 9 bases identical to TRBD1. The CDR3 covers 15 residues. Germline assignment: CDR1 SGHDN and CDR2 FVKESK. V shed 0 bases, J shed 10 bases, and the junction held 9 bases outside the gene matches. CDR3 sequence reads: CASSQDLTGGFGAFF. The CDR3 DNA reads TGTGCCAGCAGCCAAGATTTGACAGGGGGATTTGGAGCTTTCTTT. The full variable domain, completed using reference TRBV14 and TRBJ1-1, is EAGVTQFPSHSVIEKGQTVTLRCDPISGHDNLYWYRRVMGKEIKFLLHFVKESKQDESGMPNNRFLAERTGGTYSTLKVQPAELEDSGVYFCASSQDLTGGFGAFFGQGTRLTVV.